The present TCR beta chain was sequenced within a study of T cells in Graves' hyperthyroidism and ophthalmopathy (dated by TCRdb to between 2018 and 2021). Study-level background: Peripheral blood samples were taken at the time of initial diagnosis, prior to any treatment. To identify TCR V-J signatures that set the groups apart, the researchers used a discovery cohort of roughly 100 patients, made up of about 44 with Graves' ophthalmopathy and 55 to 65 with stable Graves' hyperthyroidism. Prospective prediction of ophthalmopathy was tested in an independent validation cohort of fewer than 20 hyperthyroidism patients and 17 patients who later progressed to ophthalmopathy. The 100 or so discovery patients were randomly split 7:3 into training and test sets. In addition, the study compared T-cell repertoires in thyroid tissue and in blood from about 6 Graves' hyperthyroidism patients. Following sampling, methimazole starting at 30 mg daily was given to hyperthyroidism patients, and high-dose intravenous methylprednisolone was given to ophthalmopathy patients. TCR Vbeta CDR3 sequencing of 140 or so peripheral blood samples (approximately 44 ophthalmopathy, under 80 hyperthyroidism and some 17 progressor patients) is reported in the paper. Broad study findings and their caveats: No statistical method was used to fix the sample size in advance, and group allocation was not hidden from the investigators. In validation, the model predicted progression to ophthalmopathy with 65% to 71% sensitivity and 72% to 85% specificity, a median of about 6.7 months before onset. Ophthalmopathy was separated from stable hyperthyroidism by a 13 V-J signature model, with around 90% sensitivity and just over 81% specificity obtained in cross-validation and 80%/75% obtained in testing. Blood samples also contained most of the expanded thyroid clonotypes (frequency above 0.001), which suggests that blood repertoires may reflect thyroid immune responses.

Reading from cysteine to phenylalanine, the CDR3 counts 18 amino acids. CDR3 DNA is the only sequence kept; it has 54 bases, read in frame from the first base. CDR1 and CDR2 are drawn from the germline V gene (reference sequence): MNHNY, SVGAGI. Ends trimmed: V by 0 bases, J by 3 bases; bases unmatched to a gene: 5. This clonotype was seen more than once but under ten times. Its antigen is currently not known. No base quality information exists; no much larger clone differs at one position. The TCR beta CDR3 regions were amplified from RNA transcripts. A first-round RT-PCR of the TCR CDR3 used the HTBI primer set with the Qiagen OneStep RT-PCR kit. Libraries were constructed in a second round of multiplex PCR, after which size selection and purification were carried out. Libraries were sequenced paired-end with 100 bp reads on an Illumina HiSeq2000. Per the original workflow: Raw data were processed with SOAPnuke, discarding reads with adapters, uncalled bases, mean Phred below 15, or no exact constant-primer or identifier match. COPE v1.2.5 was used to merge high-quality paired reads, and clonotypes were defined as unique nucleotide sequences. MiTCR v1.1 was used to align the clonotypes against IMGT TRBV, TRBD and TRBJ reference segments. Only V-J combinations with frequency above 0.0001, covering about 99% of repertoires, were analysed. A TCS score was defined as the ratio between F50 (clonal expansion) and ExV (chaos), using BLOSUM62-based TCRdist between CDR3 peptides within each V-J. Welch's t-statistics and random forest reduced several hundred V-J features to 10 to 15, which were used in a naive Bayes classifier (R e1071). The public reads were reprocessed in TCRdb via fastp at Q25 and MiXCR, keeping in-frame beta chains. Rows with a matching CDR3 protein are joined into one entry that keeps the most common DNA and genes. In this record, the V and J calls reflect TCRdb's handling and not the investigators' own analysis. Across this sample there are a few hundred thousand distinct CDR3 sequences, with approximately 17% seen only once. The top ten hold 35% to 50% of the sample.

Moderately to severely active disease, a Clinical Activity Score of at least 3, a NOSPECS grade of at least 4, and a duration under 3 months were present in ophthalmopathy patients. Patients with uncontrolled infections, other autoimmune diseases, pregnancy or lactation were excluded. Clinical symptoms, serum thyroxine and TRAb, thyroid ultrasound, and orbital computed tomography formed the basis for the diagnoses. PBMCs were isolated from 7.5 to 10 ml of fresh peripheral blood by Ficoll-Paque density gradient centrifugation. Total RNA was extracted with Trizol reagent, and quality was checked on an Agilent 2100 Bioanalyzer.

The clonotype originates from a man in his late teens or twenties with Graves' ophthalmopathy. The sequenced sample consisted of blood. The rearranged segments are TRBV6-6 and TRBJ2-7; 16 central nucleotides agree with TRBD2. CDR3 sequence: CASSYSPGTSGGVYEQYF. The nucleotide sequence is given as TGTGCCAGCAGTTACTCACCCGGGACTAGCGGGGGGGTCTACGAGCAGTACTTC.